The present entry profiles one T cell receptor (beta chain) with its context. The sample has other DNA sequences that encode this CDR3 too. The data derive from a study of blood T cell repertoires in COVID-19. For the study at large: Samples of COVID-19 (acute and convalescent) were obtained from the United States, Italy and Spain. Nucleic acid was either cDNA or gDNA, and it came from T cells, B-cell-depleted T cells, or PBMCs.

Profiled with immunoSEQ multiplex PCR; TCRdb holds only in-frame clones, not every one. The table has under 200,000 clones, approximately 90% seen once. The sample was peripheral blood. The source of this sequence is a man aged 40-55 years with active or convalescent COVID-19.

In DNA form, the CDR3 reads TGTGCCTGGAGCAGGGGTGGACAGCCCCAGCATTTT. Translated, it gives CAWSRGGQPQHF. The chain carries TRBV30 and TRBJ1-5; perhaps TRBD1 as D (6 bases). This CDR3 contains 12 residues. CDR1 is GTSNPN, CDR2 SVGIG, per germline (reference sequence). V shed 3 bases and J shed 7 bases, with 10 bases lying between them.